The source of this T cell receptor beta chain is a study of cytomegalovirus exposure and HLA in healthy donors. Points from the study as a whole: The dataset shows that most TCR sequences were rare, while some public TCRs occurred in many donors. Later analysis associated a missense DCLRE1C variant with TCR beta V- and J-gene trimming. Among the sequence variants, a highly shared cluster was likely an artifact of sequencing.

This CDR3 comprises 12 residues. Germline CDR1 and CDR2: ENHRY and SYGVKD. Trimming cost V 8 bases and J 7 bases, with 12 bases left between them. For this clone: Its antigen remains unknown.

PCR primers comprised 60 Vbeta and 13 Jbeta primers. Only in-frame clones appear in the TCRdb table, and some are missing; sequencing was by immunoSEQ multiplex PCR. The sample records about 120,000 clones, approximately 80% being singletons. Sequencing was performed on PBMCs. The V call is TRBV10-3, the J call TRBJ1-5; a weak D match, TRBD1 (5 bases). This clonotype originated in a man aged 40-55 years in good health and CMV-seropositive. CDR3 amino acids: CAIGGAEQPQHF. Written as DNA, the CDR3 is TGTGCCATCGGAGGGGCTGAGCAGCCCCAGCATTTT.